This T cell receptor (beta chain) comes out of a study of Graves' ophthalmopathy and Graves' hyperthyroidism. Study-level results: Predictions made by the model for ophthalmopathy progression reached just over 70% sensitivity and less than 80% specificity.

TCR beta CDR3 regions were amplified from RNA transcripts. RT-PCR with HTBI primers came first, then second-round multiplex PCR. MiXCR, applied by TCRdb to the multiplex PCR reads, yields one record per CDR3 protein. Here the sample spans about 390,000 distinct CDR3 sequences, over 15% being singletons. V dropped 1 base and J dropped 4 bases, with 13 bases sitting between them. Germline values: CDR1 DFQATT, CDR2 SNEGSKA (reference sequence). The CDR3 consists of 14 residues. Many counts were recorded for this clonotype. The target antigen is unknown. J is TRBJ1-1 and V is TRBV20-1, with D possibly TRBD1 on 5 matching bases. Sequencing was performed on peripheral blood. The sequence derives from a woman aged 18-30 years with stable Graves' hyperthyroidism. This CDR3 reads CSARGQGRITEAFF. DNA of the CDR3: TGCAGTGCTAGAGGTCAGGGAAGGATCACTGAAGCTTTCTTT.